This T cell receptor beta chain emerged from a study of identical twins. V trimming: 3 bases; J trimming: 4 bases; junction bases outside the gene matches: 5. The germline V gene has CDR1 SGHNT and CDR2 YENEEA. CDR3 length: 15 amino acids. This clonotype occurred many times. TCRdb processed the 5' RACE reads anew with MiXCR; each CDR3 protein has one entry. This repertoire shows fewer than 250,000 distinct CDR3 sequences, approximately 6.8% found once; its top ten account for under 6.5%. In addition, the sample was reused for a study of yellow fever vaccine responses in identical twins.

This TCR was recovered from a woman younger than 35 in good health. The sequencing sample was made of CD8+ T cells sorted from blood. This chain uses TRBV11-3 with TRBJ2-1, with TRBD1 identical over 8 bases. CDR3 nucleotides: TGTGCCAGCAGCTTGACAGGGGATGGGTACAATGAGCAGTTCTTC. Protein sequence: CASSLTGDGYNEQFF. Based on the CDR3 plus reference TRBV11-3 and TRBJ2-1, the full variable domain is EAGVVQSPRYKIIEKKQPVAFWCNPISGHNTLYWYLQNLGQGPELLIRYENEEAVDDSQLPKDRFSAERLKGVDSTLKIQPAELGDSAVYLCASSLTGDGYNEQFFGPGTRLTVL.